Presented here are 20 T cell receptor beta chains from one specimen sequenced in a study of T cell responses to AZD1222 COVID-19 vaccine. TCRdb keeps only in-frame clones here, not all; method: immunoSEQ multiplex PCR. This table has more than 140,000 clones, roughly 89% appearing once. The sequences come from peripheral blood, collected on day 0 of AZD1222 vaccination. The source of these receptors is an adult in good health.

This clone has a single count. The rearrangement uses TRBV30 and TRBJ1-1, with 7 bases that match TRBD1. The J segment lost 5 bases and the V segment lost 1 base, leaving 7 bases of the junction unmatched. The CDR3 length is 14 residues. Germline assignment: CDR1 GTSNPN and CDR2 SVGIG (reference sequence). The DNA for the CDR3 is TGTGCCTGGAGTGGTGGGCCAGGGGGGACTGAAGCTTTCTTT. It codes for CAWSGGPGGTEAFF.

CDR3 bases: TGTGCCAGCAAGGATACGAGCTCCTACAATGAGCAGTTCTTC. This gives the protein CASKDTSSYNEQFF. The rearrangement joins TRBV28 to TRBJ2-1, with no clear D. Trimming cost V 7 bases and J 0 bases, with 10 bases left between them. The CDR3 loop spans 14 amino acids. CDR1 is MDHEN and CDR2 is SYDVKM in the germline V gene.

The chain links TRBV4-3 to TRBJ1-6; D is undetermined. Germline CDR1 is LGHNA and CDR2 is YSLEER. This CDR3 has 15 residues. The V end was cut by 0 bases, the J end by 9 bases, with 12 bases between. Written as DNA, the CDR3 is TGCGCCAGCAGCCAAGAGGGCCGGAATGGTTCACCCCTCCACTTT. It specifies CASSQEGRNGSPLHF.

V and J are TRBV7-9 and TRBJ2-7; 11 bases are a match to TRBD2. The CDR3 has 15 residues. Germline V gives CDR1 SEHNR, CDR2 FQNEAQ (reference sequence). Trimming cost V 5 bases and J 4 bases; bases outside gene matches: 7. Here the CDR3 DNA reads TGTGCCAGCAGCCGAGGGGCTAGCGGGAGGTACGAGCAGTACTTC. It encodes CASSRGASGRYEQYF.

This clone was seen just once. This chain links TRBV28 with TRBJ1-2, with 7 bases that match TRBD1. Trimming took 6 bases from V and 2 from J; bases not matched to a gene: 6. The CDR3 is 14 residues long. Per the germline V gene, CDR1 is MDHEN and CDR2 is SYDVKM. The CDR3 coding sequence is TGTGCCAGCAGCCTACCACAGGGGAACTATGGCTACACCTTC. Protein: CASSLPQGNYGYTF.

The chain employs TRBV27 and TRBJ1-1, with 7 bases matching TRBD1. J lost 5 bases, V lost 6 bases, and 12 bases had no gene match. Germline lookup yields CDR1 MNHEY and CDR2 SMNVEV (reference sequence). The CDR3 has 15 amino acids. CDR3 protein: CASRKDRRGATEAFF. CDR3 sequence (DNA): TGTGCCAGCAGGAAGGACAGGAGGGGGGCGACTGAAGCTTTCTTT.

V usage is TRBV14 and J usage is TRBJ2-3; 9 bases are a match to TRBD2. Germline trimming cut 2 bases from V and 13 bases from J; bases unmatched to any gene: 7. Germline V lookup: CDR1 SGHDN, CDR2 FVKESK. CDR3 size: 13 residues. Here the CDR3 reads CASSQRGRAPKYF. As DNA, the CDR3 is TGTGCCAGCAGCCAACGCGGGAGGGCCCCTAAGTATTTT. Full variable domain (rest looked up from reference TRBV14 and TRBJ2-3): EAGVTQFPSHSVIEKGQTVTLRCDPISGHDNLYWYRRVMGKEIKFLLHFVKESKQDESGMPNNRFLAERTGGTYSTLKVQPAELEDSGVYFCASSQRGRAPKYFGPGTRLTVL.

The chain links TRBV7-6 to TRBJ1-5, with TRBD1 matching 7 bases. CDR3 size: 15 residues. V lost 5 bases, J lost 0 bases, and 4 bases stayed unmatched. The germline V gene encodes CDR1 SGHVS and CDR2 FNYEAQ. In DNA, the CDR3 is TGTGCCAGCAGCCAGGGACAGCTTAGCAATCAGCCCCAGCATTTT. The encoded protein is CASSQGQLSNQPQHF.

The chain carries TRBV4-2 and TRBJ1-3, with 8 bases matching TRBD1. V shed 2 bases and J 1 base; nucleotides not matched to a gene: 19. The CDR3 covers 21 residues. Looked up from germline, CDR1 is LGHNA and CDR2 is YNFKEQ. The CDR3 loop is CASSQPRRDRRPDKSGNTIYF. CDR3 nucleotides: TGTGCCAGCAGCCAACCGCGTCGGGACAGGCGCCCTGACAAGTCTGGAAACACCATATATTTT.

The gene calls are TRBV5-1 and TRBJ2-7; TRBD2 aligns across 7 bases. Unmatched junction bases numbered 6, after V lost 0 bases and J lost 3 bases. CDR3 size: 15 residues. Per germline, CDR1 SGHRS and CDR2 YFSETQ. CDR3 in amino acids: CASSLVAGENYEQYF. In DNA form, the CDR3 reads TGCGCCAGCAGCTTGGTTGCGGGAGAGAACTACGAGCAGTACTTC.

The CDR3 here is CASSSGGYGYTF. CDR3 DNA sequence: TGTGCCAGCAGCTCTGGGGGGTATGGCTACACCTTC. This chain joins TRBV28 and TRBJ1-2, with D maybe TRBD1 (5 bases). CDR3 size: 12 residues. Germline values: CDR1 MDHEN, CDR2 SYDVKM. Trimming removed 6 bases from V and 5 bases from J, with 10 bases in between.

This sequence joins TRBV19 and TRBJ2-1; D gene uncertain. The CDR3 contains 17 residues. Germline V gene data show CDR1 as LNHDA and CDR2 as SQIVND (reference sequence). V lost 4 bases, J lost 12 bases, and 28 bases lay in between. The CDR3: CASSTSQLRRDRMTQFF. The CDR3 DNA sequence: TGTGCCAGTAGTACGTCCCAGTTGCGAAGGGATCGAATGACGCAGTTCTTC.

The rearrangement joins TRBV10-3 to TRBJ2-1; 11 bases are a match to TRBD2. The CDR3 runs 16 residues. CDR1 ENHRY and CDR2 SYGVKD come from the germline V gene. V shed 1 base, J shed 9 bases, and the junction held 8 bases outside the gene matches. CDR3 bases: TGTGCCATCAGTGAGTGGGAACTAGCGGGAGCCGTTGAGCAGTTCTTC. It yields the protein CAISEWELAGAVEQFF.

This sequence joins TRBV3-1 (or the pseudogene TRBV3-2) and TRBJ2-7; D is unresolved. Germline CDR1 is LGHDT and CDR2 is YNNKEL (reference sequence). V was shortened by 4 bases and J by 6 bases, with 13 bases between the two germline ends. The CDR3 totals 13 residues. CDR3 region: CASSRKGSVEQYF. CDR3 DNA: TGTGCCAGCAGCCGGAAGGGCTCCGTCGAGCAGTACTTC.

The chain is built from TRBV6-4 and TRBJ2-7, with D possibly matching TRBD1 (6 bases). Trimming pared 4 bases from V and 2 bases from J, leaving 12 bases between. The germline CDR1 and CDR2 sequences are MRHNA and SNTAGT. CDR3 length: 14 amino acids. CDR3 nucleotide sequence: TGTGCCAGCAGTGGTTACAGGGTTCCCTACGAGCAGTACTTC. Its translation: CASSGYRVPYEQYF.

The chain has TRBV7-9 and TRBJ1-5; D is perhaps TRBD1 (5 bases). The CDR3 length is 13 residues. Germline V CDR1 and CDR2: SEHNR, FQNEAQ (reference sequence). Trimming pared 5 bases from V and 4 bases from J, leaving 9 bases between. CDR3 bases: TGTGCCAGCAGCCCACAGGAGAATCAGCCCCAGCATTTT. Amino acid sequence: CASSPQENQPQHF.

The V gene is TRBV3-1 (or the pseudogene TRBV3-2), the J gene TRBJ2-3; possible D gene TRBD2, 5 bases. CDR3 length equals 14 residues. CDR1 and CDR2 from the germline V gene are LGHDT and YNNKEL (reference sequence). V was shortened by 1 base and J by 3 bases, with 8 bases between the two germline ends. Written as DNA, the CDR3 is TGTGCCAGCAGCCAAGTAACGGGAACAGATACGCAGTATTTT. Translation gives CASSQVTGTDTQYF.

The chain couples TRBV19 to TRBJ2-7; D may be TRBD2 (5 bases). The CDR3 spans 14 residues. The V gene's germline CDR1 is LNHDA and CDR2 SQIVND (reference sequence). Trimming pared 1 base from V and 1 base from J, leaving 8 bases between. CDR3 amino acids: CASSIVPGSYEQYF. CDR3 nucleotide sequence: TGTGCCAGTAGTATAGTACCGGGGTCCTACGAGCAGTACTTC.

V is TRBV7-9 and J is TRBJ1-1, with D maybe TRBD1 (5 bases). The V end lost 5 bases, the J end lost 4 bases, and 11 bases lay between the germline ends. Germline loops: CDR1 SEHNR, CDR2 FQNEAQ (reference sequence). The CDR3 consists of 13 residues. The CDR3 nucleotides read TGTGCCAGCAGCCTTTTCGGGGGCACTGAAGCTTTCTTT. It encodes CASSLFGGTEAFF.

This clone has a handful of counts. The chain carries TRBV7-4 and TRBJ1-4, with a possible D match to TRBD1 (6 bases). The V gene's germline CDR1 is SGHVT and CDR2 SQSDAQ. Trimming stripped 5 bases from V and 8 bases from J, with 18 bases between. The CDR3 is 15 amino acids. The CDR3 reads CASSPRTARGEKLFF. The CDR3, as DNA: TGTGCCAGCAGCCCGCGGACAGCTAGAGGGGAAAAACTGTTTTTT.